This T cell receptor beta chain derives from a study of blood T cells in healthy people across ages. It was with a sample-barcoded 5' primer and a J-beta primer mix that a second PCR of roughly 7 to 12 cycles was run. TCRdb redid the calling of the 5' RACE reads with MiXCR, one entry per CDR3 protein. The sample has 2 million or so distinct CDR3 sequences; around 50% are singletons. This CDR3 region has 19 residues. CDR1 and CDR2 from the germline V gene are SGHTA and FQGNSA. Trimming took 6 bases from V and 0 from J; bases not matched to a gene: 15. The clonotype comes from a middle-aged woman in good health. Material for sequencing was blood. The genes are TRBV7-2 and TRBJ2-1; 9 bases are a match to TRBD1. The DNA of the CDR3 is TGTGCCAGCAGTCGACCCGTCACAGGGGGCCGCAGCTCCTACAATGAGCAGTTCTTC. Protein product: CASSRPVTGGRSSYNEQFF.